This T cell receptor beta chain was found in a study of regulatory T cells in long-lasting Graves disease. The table lists this clonotype with a few counts. As for time point: newly diagnosed GD, antithyroid drugs for less than 3 months. From RNA extracted from PBMCs, the TCR library was made. Trimming removed 5 bases at V and 8 bases at J, with 10 bases between. The CDR3 is made up of 12 amino acids. Arm-PCR of CDR3 regions and iRepertoire HTBI primers were the basis on which TCR beta libraries were built. TCRdb reprocessed the multiplex PCR reads with MiXCR, giving one entry per CDR3 protein. The sample lists 390,000 or so distinct CDR3 sequences; about 10% were seen once. The data also belong to a second study, concerning T cells in Graves' hyperthyroidism and ophthalmopathy.

This receptor was taken from a woman aged 18-29 years with Graves disease. The gene calls are TRBV12-3 or TRBV12-4 and TRBJ2-1; D unresolved. The specimen was peripheral blood mononuclear cells (PBMCs), collected at new diagnosis, from a patient treated with antithyroid drugs. The CDR3 sequence is CASSTAGDEQFF. CDR3 DNA sequence: TGTGCCAGCAGTACGGCTGGGGATGAGCAGTTCTTC.